The 5 T cell receptor beta chains listed next were all sequenced from one sample in a study of blood T cell repertoires in COVID-19. Profiling relied on immunoSEQ multiplex PCR, and the TCRdb table lists in-frame clones only, not all of them. The table has 220,000 or so clones, 75% to 90% seen once. The source material was PBMCs or T cells enriched from blood (not recorded which). The receptors here all came from a woman aged 18-30 years in a cohort exposed to, infected with or recovered from COVID-19 (not recorded which).

The chain carries TRBV28 and TRBJ1-5; the D is unclear. The V and J ends lost 3 bases and 5 bases respectively, with 8 bases between them. The CDR3 is 13 residues long. Per germline, CDR1 MDHEN and CDR2 SYDVKM. DNA of the CDR3: TGTGCCAGCAGTTTCAGTCCCGATCAGCCCCAGCATTTT. Amino acids: CASSFSPDQPQHF.

This chain links TRBV2 with TRBJ2-1; no clear D gene. The germline gives CDR1 SNHLY, CDR2 FYNNEI. The V end was cut by 4 bases, the J end by 2 bases, with 12 bases between. CDR3 length: 15 amino acids. This CDR3 reads CASSVEKPAYNEQFF. CDR3 DNA sequence: TGTGCCAGCAGTGTTGAAAAACCAGCCTACAATGAGCAGTTCTTC.

For the CDR3, the DNA is TGTGCCAGCAGTGACAGGGGTGGGTACACTGAAGCTTTCTTT. Translation: CASSDRGGYTEAFF. The chain employs TRBV2 and TRBJ1-1; weak D call: TRBD1 (6 bases). This CDR3 has 14 amino acids. Germline V CDR1 and CDR2: SNHLY, FYNNEI. The V gene lost 3 bases and the J gene lost 3 bases, with 11 bases spanning the gap.

This chain uses TRBV1 with TRBJ2-1; the table names TRBD2, a call not compared with the DNA. TRBV1 counts as a pseudogene. The CDR3 covers 16 residues. The CDR3 nucleotides read TGCACCAGCAGCCAAGGCGGACTAGGTGTCTACAATGAGCAGTTCTTC. Its translation is CTSSQGGLGVYNEQFF.

This clone was observed a single time. This chain connects TRBV5-6 to TRBJ1-2, with unresolved D. With 4 bases removed from V and 4 bases from J, the gap between germline ends came to 11 bases. This CDR3 region has 13 residues. Germline V gene sequence: CDR1 SGHDT, CDR2 YYEEEE. The CDR3 DNA reads as TGTGCCAGCAGCCCAGGACTGCTCTATGGCTACACCTTC. Translated, it gives CASSPGLLYGYTF.